The rows below give T cell receptor beta chains drawn from one sample of a study of cytomegalovirus exposure and HLA in healthy donors. Sequencing used immunoSEQ multiplex PCR; TCRdb keeps in-frame clones, though not all of them. Counted here are 100,000 to 150,000 clones, roughly three fifths occurring once; the ten biggest clones make up about 8.3%. The material sequenced was PBMCs. The receptors stem from a woman between 40 and 55 years old in good health and CMV-seropositive. The CDR3 runs from the conserved cysteine through the conserved F or W. A D gene is named only where the DNA matches it firmly. Part of the rows lack a size; the others show once, few, many or a class for expanded clones.

d_gene	len	j_gene	v_gene	abundance	CDR3aa	CDR3nt
TRBD2	15	TRBJ2-2	TRBV6-5	NA	CASRPRGVDTGELFF	TGTGCCAGCAGGCCACGGGGGGTGGACACCGGGGAGCTGTTTTTT
TRBD1	15	TRBJ1-2	TRBV7-3	once	CASSLDRQGANGYTF	TGTGCCAGCAGCTTAGATCGACAGGGGGCTAATGGCTACACCTTC
NA	14	TRBJ1-2	TRBV14	NA	CASSQDLNLIGYTF	TGTGCCAGCAGCCAAGATCTTAACTTAATTGGCTACACCTTC
TRBD2	16	TRBJ2-5	TRBV19	NA	CASSRTSGGAGETQYF	TGTGCCAGTAGTCGGACTAGCGGGGGGGCGGGTGAGACCCAGTACTTC
NA	13	TRBJ2-5	TRBV9	NA	CASSAGLQETQYF	TGTGCCAGCAGCGCGGGACTCCAAGAGACCCAGTACTTC
TRBD2	15	TRBJ2-3	TRBV7-3	NA	CASSFGGRDTDTQYF	TGTGCCAGCAGCTTCGGCGGGAGGGACACAGATACGCAGTATTTT
TRBD2	14	TRBJ2-1	TRBV13	NA	CASSSGLAANEQFF	TGTGCCAGCAGCTCGGGACTAGCGGCAAATGAGCAGTTCTTC
NA	11	TRBJ1-1	TRBV11-3	NA	CASSPGTKAFF	TGTGCCAGCAGCCCCGGGACTAAAGCTTTCTTT
NA	15	TRBJ2-3	TRBV9	NA	CASSVHLGLTDTQYF	TGTGCCAGCAGCGTACATCTGGGACTCACAGATACGCAGTATTTT
NA	13	TRBJ1-2	TRBV5-1	NA	CASSAGERGGYTF	TGCGCCAGCAGCGCGGGGGAACGGGGTGGCTACACCTTC
NA	16	TRBJ2-5	TRBV14	NA	CASSQEVGRGEETQYF	TGTGCCAGCAGCCAAGAAGTCGGCAGGGGAGAAGAGACCCAGTACTTC
TRBD1	15	TRBJ2-7	TRBV5-4	few	CASSLSSGGVEEQYF	TGTGCCAGCAGCTTGAGCTCAGGGGGCGTGGAGGAGCAGTACTTC
NA	14	TRBJ1-5	TRBV19	few	CASIPGQLNQPQHF	TGTGCCAGTATTCCCGGACAGTTAAATCAGCCCCAGCATTTT
NA	12	TRBJ2-7	TRBV5-1	few	CASSLEGYEQYF	TGCGCCAGCAGCTTAGAGGGCTACGAGCAGTACTTC
NA	15	TRBJ1-5	TRBV19	NA	CASADRQHSNQPQHF	TGTGCCAGTGCGGATAGACAGCATAGCAATCAGCCCCAGCATTTT
TRBD2	15	TRBJ2-7	TRBV7-6	NA	CASSLALAGPEEQYF	TGTGCCAGCAGCTTAGCTCTAGCGGGACCGGAGGAGCAGTACTTC
TRBD1	15	TRBJ2-7	TRBV19	NA	CASSISGQGSYEQYF	TGTGCCAGTAGTATCTCGGGACAGGGTTCCTACGAGCAGTACTTC
TRBD2	15	TRBJ2-1	TRBV18	NA	CASSPGLAGENEQFF	TGTGCCAGCTCACCGGGACTAGCGGGAGAGAATGAGCAGTTCTTC
NA	11	TRBJ1-1	TRBV30	NA	CAWSLGAEAFF	TGTGCCTGGAGTTTAGGGGCTGAAGCTTTCTTT
NA	16	TRBJ2-1	TRBV7-7	NA	CASSSTGLSSYNEQFF	TGTGCTAGCAGCTCAACAGGGCTTAGCTCCTACAATGAGCAGTTCTTC
TRBD2	14	TRBJ2-7	TRBV6-5	NA	CASNAPGEGYEQYF	TGTGCCAGCAACGCCCCCGGGGAGGGATACGAGCAGTACTTC
TRBD2	15	TRBJ2-3	TRBV15	NA	CATRAERGGTDTQYF	TGTGCCACCAGGGCAGAGCGGGGGGGCACAGATACGCAGTATTTT
TRBD2	14	TRBJ2-7	TRBV2	NA	CASRLAGVDYEQYF	TGTGCCAGCAGGCTAGCGGGCGTAGATTACGAGCAGTACTTC
TRBD1	16	TRBJ2-6	TRBV9	NA	CASSVTGMAGANVLTF	TGTGCCAGCAGCGTGACAGGGATGGCTGGGGCCAACGTCCTGACTTTC
TRBD1	12	TRBJ1-2	TRBV6-5	NA	CASSHRGGGYTF	TGTGCCAGCAGTCACAGGGGCGGTGGCTACACCTTC
NA	15	TRBJ2-5	TRBV5-1	NA	CASSLGLAGRETQYF	TGCGCCAGCAGCTTGGGTCTAGCCGGTAGAGAGACCCAGTACTTC
NA	13	TRBJ2-2	TRBV6-6	NA	CASSYEEIGELFF	TGTGCCAGCAGTTACGAGGAAATCGGGGAGCTGTTTTTT
TRBD1	15	TRBJ1-2	TRBV9	NA	CASSSGTGFFYGYTF	TGTGCCAGCAGCTCCGGGACAGGGTTTTTCTATGGCTACACCTTC
NA	15	TRBJ1-5	TRBV4-2	NA	CASSQQTGDDQPQHF	TGTGCCAGCAGCCAACAGACAGGAGATGATCAGCCCCAGCATTTT
TRBD1	14	TRBJ1-1	TRBV5-4	NA	CASSWGQVNTEAFF	TGTGCCAGCAGCTGGGGACAGGTGAACACTGAAGCTTTCTTT
TRBD1	14	TRBJ1-2	TRBV11-2	NA	CASSPGQGDYGYTF	TGTGCCAGCAGCCCTGGACAGGGGGACTATGGCTACACCTTC
NA	14	TRBJ2-3	TRBV6-4	NA	CASSLGGAGDTQYF	TGTGCCAGCAGTCTCGGCGGCGCGGGGGATACGCAGTATTTT
TRBD2	15	TRBJ2-5	TRBV28	NA	CASSSDGGARETQYF	TGTGCCAGCAGTTCCGACGGGGGGGCGCGAGAGACCCAGTACTTC
TRBD1	13	TRBJ2-3	TRBV6-1	NA	CASGDRGTDTQYF	TGTGCCAGCGGGGACAGGGGCACAGATACGCAGTATTTT
TRBD2	14	TRBJ2-1	TRBV7-9	NA	CASSFGTTDNEQFF	TGTGCCAGCAGCTTCGGGACTACCGACAATGAGCAGTTCTTC
NA	15	TRBJ2-2	TRBV9	once	CASSVEGANTGELFF	TGTGCCAGCAGCGTAGAGGGGGCGAACACCGGGGAGCTGTTTTTT
TRBD2	14	TRBJ2-3	TRBV10-1	few	CATPGTSDWDTQYF	TGCGCCACCCCCGGGACTAGCGACTGGGATACGCAGTATTTT
TRBD1	13	TRBJ1-6	TRBV6-1	few	CASRQGYNSPLHF	TGTGCCAGCAGACAGGGGTATAATTCACCCCTCCACTTT
TRBD1	13	TRBJ2-7	TRBV27	NA	CASPYGQEDEQYF	TGTGCCAGTCCGTACGGACAGGAAGACGAGCAGTACTTC
NA	14	TRBJ1-5	TRBV19	NA	CASSIRGMNQPQHF	TGTGCCAGTAGTATACGGGGGATGAATCAGCCCCAGCATTTT
NA	13	TRBJ1-6	TRBV19	NA	CATSNVRGSPLHF	TGTGCCACCTCTAATGTAAGGGGTTCACCCCTCCACTTT
NA	15	TRBJ2-2	TRBV5-1	few	CASSLSQGNTGELFF	TGCGCCAGCAGCTTGAGCCAGGGGAACACCGGGGAGCTGTTTTTT
NA	15	TRBJ1-3	TRBV15	NA	CATSVLGGARDTIYF	TGTGCCACCTCGGTCTTAGGGGGGGCCCGCGACACCATATATTTT
TRBD1	15	TRBJ1-4	TRBV5-8	NA	CASSRQGAHHEKLFF	TGTGCCAGCAGTAGACAGGGGGCGCATCATGAAAAACTGTTTTTT
NA	14	TRBJ1-5	TRBV7-2	NA	CASSPQGRNQPQHF	TGTGCCAGCAGCCCCCAGGGAAGGAATCAGCCCCAGCATTTT
NA	13	TRBJ2-1	TRBV5-6	few	CASLPSSYNEQFF	TGTGCCAGCCTTCCCAGCTCCTACAATGAGCAGTTCTTC
NA	13	TRBJ1-2	TRBV27	NA	CASSPQGYGGYTF	TGTGCCAGCAGTCCACAGGGTTATGGAGGCTACACCTTC
NA	12	TRBJ2-5	TRBV6-1	NA	CASSEIEETQYF	TGTGCCAGCAGTGAGATAGAGGAGACCCAGTACTTC
NA	16	TRBJ2-3	TRBV2	NA	CASSLGGGSITDTQYF	TGTGCCAGCAGTTTAGGCGGCGGCTCGATCACAGATACGCAGTATTTT
TRBD1	16	TRBJ2-2	TRBV10-3	NA	CAISESGGVSTGELFF	TGTGCCATCAGTGAGTCAGGGGGCGTATCTACCGGGGAGCTGTTTTTT
TRBD2	15	TRBJ2-3	TRBV7-6	NA	CASSLSGRVSDTQYF	TGTGCCAGCAGCTTAAGCGGGAGGGTATCAGATACGCAGTATTTT